The 26 T cell receptor beta chains presented below share a single source sample, sequenced in a study of cytomegalovirus exposure and HLA in healthy donors. PCR was performed using 60 Vbeta and 13 Jbeta primers. Profiled with immunoSEQ multiplex PCR; TCRdb holds only in-frame clones, not every one. The sample gives 65,000 to 90,000 clones, 55% to 75% of which show up once; around 10% is in the top ten. Sample: PBMCs. These receptors originate from a woman aged 40-49 years in good health and CMV-seropositive.

This clone was detected only once. This rearrangement joins TRBV5-6 to TRBJ1-2; D uncertain. V shed 3 bases and J shed 2 bases, with 8 bases lying between them. Germline V lookup: CDR1 SGHDT, CDR2 YYEEEE. The CDR3 covers 13 residues. The CDR3 bases are TGTGCCAGCAGCTCGACTCTAAACTATGGCTACACCTTC. Translated: CASSSTLNYGYTF.

This clone came up once. The chain has TRBV7-9 and TRBJ2-7; TRBD1 matches 9 bases. This CDR3 is 15 amino acids long. Unmatched junction bases numbered 5, after V lost 0 bases and J lost 5 bases. Germline V lookup: CDR1 SEHNR, CDR2 FQNEAQ (reference sequence). CDR3 residues: CASSLAGTGLNEQYF. DNA of the CDR3: TGTGCCAGCAGCTTAGCCGGGACAGGGTTGAACGAGCAGTACTTC.

The chain is built from TRBV10-3 and TRBJ2-1, with 10 bases that match TRBD2. The V gene end was trimmed by 8 bases and the J gene end by 1 base; junction bases not matched to a gene: 8. The CDR3 loop spans 16 amino acids. CDR1 is ENHRY, CDR2 SYGVKD, per germline. CDR3 sequence (DNA): TGTGCCATCGGGGGGCTAGCGGGGGAGTCCTACAATGAGCAGTTCTTC. Amino acid sequence: CAIGGLAGESYNEQFF.

This clone was found once. V gene TRBV5-6 combines with J gene TRBJ2-7; maybe TRBD2 (7 bases). Trimming removed 1 base from V and 4 bases from J, with 12 bases in between. The CDR3 covers 14 residues. Germline assignment: CDR1 SGHDT and CDR2 YYEEEE. In nucleotides, the CDR3 is TGTGCCAGCAGCTTGCTTAGGGGGGGTTACGAGCAGTACTTC. This gives the protein CASSLLRGGYEQYF.

The J gene is TRBJ1-2, the V gene TRBV29-1; 11 positions match TRBD1. Trimming took 5 bases from V and 3 from J; bases not matched to a gene: 2. The CDR3 length is 13 residues. In germline, CDR1 is SQVTM, CDR2 ANQGSEA. The CDR3 DNA sequence: TGCAGCGTTAGGACAGGGGGCTACTATGGCTACACCTTC. As protein: CSVRTGGYYGYTF. Together with reference TRBV29-1 and TRBJ1-2, the CDR3 gives the full variable domain: SAVISQKPSRDICQRGTSLTIQCQVDSQVTMMFWYRQQPGQSLTLIATANQGSEATYESGFVIDKFPISRPNLTFSTLTVSNMSPEDSSIYLCSVRTGGYYGYTFGSGTRLTVV.

J is TRBJ2-1 and V is TRBV27, with TRBD2 matching over 8 bases. The germline V gene has CDR1 MNHEY and CDR2 SMNVEV (reference sequence). The CDR3 sequence is 15 residues long. The J segment lost 7 bases and the V segment lost 4 bases, leaving 9 bases of the junction unmatched. CDR3 sequence (DNA): TGTGCCAGCAGTTCCCCCGGGACTAGTCGTAATGAGCAGTTCTTC. It codes for CASSSPGTSRNEQFF.

V usage is TRBV19 and J usage is TRBJ1-2, with TRBD1 matching 7 bases. The CDR3 is 13 residues long. V was pared by 6 bases and J by 4 bases, with 5 bases of the junction left unmatched. Looked up from germline, CDR1 is LNHDA and CDR2 is SQIVND (reference sequence). This CDR3 reads CASRIGQAYGYTF. In DNA, the CDR3 is TGTGCCAGTAGAATCGGACAGGCCTATGGCTACACCTTC.

This clone was seen a few times. The chain recombines TRBV7-2 with TRBJ2-3; D might be TRBD2 (6 bases). Trimming cost V 3 bases and J 2 bases, with 9 bases left between them. From germline, CDR1 is SGHTA and CDR2 FQGNSA. The CDR3 has 14 residues. The CDR3 nucleotides read TGTGCCAGCAGCTTTGGGGGGAACACAGATACGCAGTATTTT. Translation: CASSFGGNTDTQYF.

V usage is TRBV2 and J usage is TRBJ1-5; 7 bases are a match to TRBD1. The CDR3 spans 16 residues. With V trimmed by 4 bases and J by 5 bases, 11 bases remained unmatched. Per germline, CDR1 SNHLY and CDR2 FYNNEI. The CDR3 region is CASSGHDRVDDQPQHF. DNA of the CDR3: TGTGCCAGCAGTGGCCACGACAGGGTGGACGATCAGCCCCAGCATTTT.

Of note for this clone: This CDR3 is also generated by other DNA sequences in the sample. Written as DNA, the CDR3 is TGTGCCAGCAGCCTAAGGACAGGCTATAATTCACCCCTCCACTTT. It encodes CASSLRTGYNSPLHF. The V and J genes are TRBV27 and TRBJ1-6; 7 nucleotides agree with TRBD1. V gave up 6 bases and J gave up 3 bases; unmatched junction bases: 5. The CDR3 sequence is 15 residues long. Germline V gives CDR1 MNHEY, CDR2 SMNVEV (reference sequence).

This chain uses TRBV25-1 with TRBJ1-1; 8 bases agree with TRBD1. The CDR3 runs 13 residues. Losses at the gene ends were 3 bases for V and 5 bases for J; bases not matched to a gene: 2. Germline V lookup: CDR1 MGHDK, CDR2 SYGVNS. The CDR3 loop is CASSDQGATEAFF. The DNA for the CDR3 is TGTGCCAGCAGTGACCAGGGGGCAACTGAAGCTTTCTTT.

The chain uses TRBV28 and TRBJ2-7; 11 bases match TRBD1. Germline loops: CDR1 MDHEN, CDR2 SYDVKM. CDR3 size: 15 residues. With V trimmed by 3 bases and J by 4 bases, 5 bases remained unmatched. CDR3 DNA sequence: TGTGCCAGCAGTTTTATGGGACAGGGGGATTACGAGCAGTACTTC. It translates to CASSFMGQGDYEQYF.

This clone came up a few times. The rearrangement uses TRBV12-5 and TRBJ2-6; TRBD1 agrees at 7 bases. The CDR3 length is 17 residues. CDR1 is LGHNT, CDR2 FRNRAP, per germline. The V gene end was trimmed by 1 base and the J gene end by 5 bases; junction bases not matched to a gene: 8. CDR3 sequence: CASGLGQGPGWANVLTF. The CDR3, as DNA: TGTGCTAGTGGTTTGGGACAGGGACCCGGGTGGGCCAACGTCCTGACTTTC. Using reference TRBV12-5 and TRBJ2-6 for the parts outside the CDR3, the full variable domain is DARVTQTPRHKVTEMGQEVTMRCQPILGHNTVFWYRQTMMQGLELLAYFRNRAPLDDSGMPKDRFSAEMPDATLATLKIQPSEPRDSAVYFCASGLGQGPGWANVLTFGAGSRLTVL.

A few counts support this clone. The chain combines TRBV6-5 with TRBJ2-5, with D tentatively TRBD1 (6 bases). The germline gives CDR1 MNHEY, CDR2 SVGAGI. The V and J ends lost 2 bases and 7 bases respectively, with 11 bases between them. The CDR3 contains 13 residues. The DNA for the CDR3 is TGTGCCAGCAGTTACGTGGGGGCTGGGACCCAGTACTTC. Translation: CASSYVGAGTQYF.

V and J are TRBV6-1 and TRBJ2-1; 9 bases are shared with TRBD2. V shed 4 bases, J shed 6 bases, and the junction held 10 bases outside the gene matches. CDR3 length equals 16 residues. Germline V lookup: CDR1 MNHNS, CDR2 SASEGT. As DNA, the CDR3 is TGTGCCAGCAGTGTCTTAGCGGGGGTAGGGGGCAATGAGCAGTTCTTC. This encodes CASSVLAGVGGNEQFF.

As for this clone: The same CDR3 also results from other DNA sequences found in this sample. This sequence joins TRBV7-9 and TRBJ2-7; weak D call: TRBD2 (6 bases). The CDR3 contains 13 residues. The germline gives CDR1 SEHNR, CDR2 FQNEAQ (reference sequence). V was trimmed by 11 bases and J by 3 bases, leaving 17 bases between them. The CDR3 sequence: CASSPGLHYEQYF. The CDR3 DNA reads TGTGCCTCAAGCCCGGGACTGCACTACGAGCAGTACTTC. Using reference TRBV7-9 and TRBJ2-7 for the parts outside the CDR3, the full variable domain is DTGVSQNPRHKITKRGQNVTFRCDPISEHNRLYWYRQTLGQGPEFLTYFQNEAQLEKSRLLSDRFSAERPKGSFSTLEIQRTEQGDSAMYLCASSPGLHYEQYFGPGTRLTVT.

V and J are TRBV5-1 and TRBJ2-7; 9 bases match TRBD2. This CDR3 has 15 residues. Germline V gene sequence: CDR1 SGHRS, CDR2 YFSETQ. Unmatched junction bases numbered 9, after V lost 2 bases and J lost 6 bases. The CDR3 DNA sequence: TGCGCCAGCAGCTTAGCACCGGGACTAGCTAGCGAGCAGTACTTC. Amino acids: CASSLAPGLASEQYF.

The chain recombines TRBV6-1 with TRBJ2-7; D possibly corresponds to TRBD1 (6 bases). V was shortened by 3 bases and J by 3 bases, with 9 bases between the two germline ends. The V gene's germline CDR1 is MNHNS and CDR2 SASEGT. CDR3 length equals 13 residues. CDR3 sequence (DNA): TGTGCCAGCAGTGAGAAACAGGGCTACGAGCAGTACTTC. Amino acid sequence: CASSEKQGYEQYF.

V is TRBV18 and J is TRBJ1-1; perhaps TRBD1 as D (6 bases). CDR3 length equals 18 residues. CDR1 is KGHSH and CDR2 is LQKENI in the germline V gene. V lost 1 base, J lost 0 bases, and 18 bases lay in between. CDR3 amino acids: CASSPQSSGQTLNTEAFF. For the CDR3, the DNA is TGTGCCAGCTCACCACAGAGCTCTGGACAGACCTTGAACACTGAAGCTTTCTTT.

The gene calls are TRBV5-4 and TRBJ2-7, with 8 positions matching TRBD2. Germline values: CDR1 SGHNT, CDR2 YYREEE (reference sequence). The CDR3 extends over 15 amino acids. V trimming: 0 bases; J trimming: 4 bases; junction bases outside the gene matches: 6. The CDR3 loop reads CASSLEIGGVYEQYF. As DNA, the CDR3 is TGTGCCAGCAGCTTGGAGATCGGGGGGGTATACGAGCAGTACTTC.

V usage is TRBV7-8 and J usage is TRBJ1-1, with D possibly matching TRBD1 (6 bases). The CDR3 runs 18 residues. CDR1 and CDR2 from the germline V gene are SGHVS and FQNEAQ. V was cut by 1 base and J by 0 bases, with 18 bases left in between. DNA for the CDR3: TGTGCCAGCAGCTTAGGGTACAGGGATCGACGAATGAACACTGAAGCTTTCTTT. Translated, it gives CASSLGYRDRRMNTEAFF.

This rearrangement joins TRBV5-1 to TRBJ1-2; TRBD1 is a possible D gene (6 bases). Trimming stripped 2 bases from V and 3 bases from J, with 14 bases between. The CDR3 extends over 15 amino acids. Germline values: CDR1 SGHRS, CDR2 YFSETQ. This CDR3 is CASSLDVGADYGYTF. Here the CDR3 DNA reads TGCGCCAGCAGCTTAGATGTGGGGGCGGACTATGGCTACACCTTC.

On this clone itself: The sample carries other DNA sequences with the same CDR3. V usage is TRBV10-3 and J usage is TRBJ2-7; the match to TRBD2 covers 10 bases. J gave up 6 bases and V 6 bases, and 11 bases lay outside the gene matches. This CDR3 spans 15 amino acids. The V gene's germline CDR1 is ENHRY and CDR2 SYGVKD. In nucleotides, the CDR3 is TGTGCCATCAGGGGCACTAGCGGGGTGGTGGGCGAGCAGTACTTC. Protein product: CAIRGTSGVVGEQYF.

The V gene is TRBV30, the J gene TRBJ2-7, with 7 bases aligning to TRBD1. This CDR3 comprises 14 residues. CDR1 and CDR2 (germline): GTSNPN, SVGIG (reference sequence). V lost 2 bases, J lost 6 bases, and 10 bases stayed unmatched. CDR3 region: CAWSPGTAGGEQYF. The CDR3 DNA sequence: TGTGCCTGGAGTCCTGGAACGGCAGGGGGCGAGCAGTACTTC.

This sequence joins TRBV6-5 and TRBJ1-2; 9 nucleotides line up with TRBD1. The junction had 7 bases not matched to a gene; V was cut back by 6 bases and J by 8 bases. CDR1 and CDR2 (germline): MNHEY, SVGAGI. The CDR3 totals 13 residues. The CDR3 loop is CASRRTGERGYTF. CDR3 coding DNA: TGTGCCAGCAGACGGACAGGGGAGAGAGGCTACACCTTC.

The rearrangement uses TRBV2 and TRBJ2-1, with 8 bases lining up with TRBD1. Germline loops: CDR1 SNHLY, CDR2 FYNNEI. Trimming removed 6 bases from V and 7 bases from J; junction bases left unmatched: 8. The CDR3 has 14 residues. DNA of the CDR3: TGTGCCAGCAGAAGGACAGGGAATCTAAATGAGCAGTTCTTC. Residues: CASRRTGNLNEQFF.